This TCR beta chain was profiled in a study of shared clonotypes between healthy human individuals. Study information: Used for every donor were three CD4 naive, three CD4 memory, two CD8 naive and one CD8 memory plate. Study outcomes and limitations: The researchers took only blood, and tissue repertoires probably look different. Donors were few, which limited the genetic and exposure-history diversity represented. Estimated richness values were generally larger in naive subsets than in memory subsets.

Regarding this clone: Its antigen remains unidentified.

Assay used: immunoSEQ multiplex PCR; TCRdb lists only in-frame clones, some missing. The profile shows around 2.1 million clones, about 93% of them singletons. In the naive CD8 group, cells lacked CD45RO and were positively selected for CCR7, so terminally differentiated effector memory CD45RA+ cells were left out. The TCR comes from a man younger than 30 in good health. Some clones in this sample may be carry-over from other donors' samples. Sequenced material: naive CD8+ T cells from PBMCs.

CDR3 sequence: CASSVGASASYEQYF. The CDR3 nucleotides read TGTGCCAGCAGCGTAGGAGCTAGCGCTTCCTACGAGCAGTACTTC. The V gene is TRBV9, the J gene TRBJ2-7, with TRBD2 as a possible D gene (6 bases). From germline, CDR1 is SGDLS and CDR2 YYNGEE. There are 15 residues in the CDR3. The ends were cut back, 0 bases at V and 1 base at J, with 11 bases in the middle.